Below, 12 T cell receptor beta chains from the same sample are listed, as sequenced in a study of cytomegalovirus exposure and HLA in healthy donors. Assay used: immunoSEQ multiplex PCR; TCRdb lists only in-frame clones, some missing. The sample consists of some 120,000 clones, about 96% of them appearing once. The material sequenced was PBMCs. These receptors came from a man between 18 and 29 years old in good health and CMV-seronegative.

CDR3 in amino acids: CASSLTSARTDTQYF. The DNA of the CDR3 is TGTGCCAGCAGTTTGACTAGCGCCCGCACAGATACGCAGTATTTT. This sequence joins TRBV28 and TRBJ2-3, with 8 bases fitting TRBD2. This CDR3 has 15 amino acids. Germline loops: CDR1 MDHEN, CDR2 SYDVKM. V lost 3 bases and J lost 1; bases outside the gene matches: 3.

V and J are TRBV7-3 and TRBJ2-1; a possible D gene is TRBD2 (5 bases). The germline CDR1 and CDR2 sequences are SGHTA and FQGTGA. The CDR3 sequence is 15 residues long. Trimming removed 2 bases at V and 0 bases at J, with 8 bases between. CDR3 nucleotide sequence: TGTGCCAGCAGCTTAGAGGGTCCCTCCTACAATGAGCAGTTCTTC. Translated: CASSLEGPSYNEQFF.

The V and J genes are TRBV4-3 and TRBJ1-5, with a weak D call TRBD1 (5 bases). CDR1 is LGHNA and CDR2 is YSLEER in the germline V gene. This CDR3 has 16 amino acids. Trimming pared 0 bases from V and 2 bases from J, leaving 11 bases between. In nucleotides, the CDR3 is TGCGCCAGCAGCCAAGATGCAGGGAACGGCAATCAGCCCCAGCATTTT. Protein product: CASSQDAGNGNQPQHF.

The chain combines TRBV5-6 with TRBJ1-3; TRBD1 matches 9 bases. Germline V gives CDR1 SGHDT, CDR2 YYEEEE. The CDR3 covers 14 residues. The trim removed 4 bases at V and 2 bases at J, leaving 1 base unmatched. This CDR3 reads CASSRDRAGNTIYF. The CDR3 nucleotides read TGTGCCAGCAGCCGGGACAGGGCTGGAAACACCATATATTTT.

V is TRBV11-2 and J is TRBJ1-5, with 11 nucleotides matching TRBD1. V lost 3 bases, J lost 7 bases, and 2 bases stayed unmatched. Germline V gives CDR1 SGHAT, CDR2 FQNNGV. This CDR3 comprises 14 residues. The CDR3 DNA follows: TGTGCCAGCAGCTTTGGGACAGGGGGACAGCCCCAGCATTTT. It yields the protein CASSFGTGGQPQHF.

This sequence joins TRBV7-8 and TRBJ2-1; 9 bases map to TRBD1. This CDR3 spans 16 amino acids. The J segment lost 4 bases and the V segment lost 6 bases, leaving 10 bases of the junction unmatched. The germline V gene encodes CDR1 SGHVS and CDR2 FQNEAQ. CDR3 nucleotide sequence: TGTGCCAGCAGACCCCCGGGACAGGGATCTTACAATGAGCAGTTCTTC. It encodes CASRPPGQGSYNEQFF.

The chain is built from TRBV7-3 and TRBJ1-1; D is undetermined. With 2 bases removed from V and 5 bases from J, the gap between germline ends came to 18 bases. CDR3 size: 16 residues. Per germline, CDR1 SGHTA and CDR2 FQGTGA. The CDR3 region is CASSLGRRGIGTEAFF. CDR3 coding DNA: TGTGCCAGCAGCTTAGGACGTCGAGGGATCGGGACTGAAGCTTTCTTT. The full variable domain, rest sourced from reference TRBV7-3 and TRBJ1-1, is GAGVSQTPSNKVTEKGKYVELRCDPISGHTALYWYRQSLGQGPEFLIYFQGTGAADDSGLPNDRFFAVRPEGSVSTLKIQRTERGDSAVYLCASSLGRRGIGTEAFFGQGTRLTVV.

This sequence joins TRBV30 and TRBJ2-3; no clear D. The V end lost 0 bases, the J end lost 5 bases, and 9 bases lay between the germline ends. This CDR3 has 13 amino acids. Per the germline V gene, CDR1 is GTSNPN and CDR2 is SVGIG (reference sequence). The chain's CDR3 is CAWSVASKDTQYF. CDR3 nucleotide sequence: TGTGCCTGGAGTGTTGCTAGTAAAGATACGCAGTATTTT.

The J gene is TRBJ1-5, the V gene TRBV30, with D perhaps TRBD1 (6 bases). Trimming pared 0 bases from V and 3 bases from J, leaving 12 bases between. The CDR3 loop spans 15 amino acids. CDR1 and CDR2 (germline): GTSNPN, SVGIG (reference sequence). The CDR3 is CAWSVGGQINQPQHF. The CDR3 region has the DNA TGTGCCTGGAGTGTCGGGGGGCAGATCAATCAGCCCCAGCATTTT.

The V gene is TRBV27, the J gene TRBJ2-3; D perhaps matches TRBD1 (6 bases). Germline CDR1 MNHEY, CDR2 SMNVEV (reference sequence). This CDR3 is 17 amino acids long. Deletions cut 2 bases from V and 6 bases from J, with 21 bases between. The CDR3 coding sequence is TGTGCCAGCAGTTTAGTGAACGGACAGAGGTTCGAGGATACGCAGTATTTT. Translation gives CASSLVNGQRFEDTQYF.

The chain carries TRBV4-1 and TRBJ1-3, with unresolved D. The germline V gene encodes CDR1 MGHRA and CDR2 YSYEKL. There are 15 residues in the CDR3. The V gene lost 0 bases and the J gene lost 1 base, with 7 bases spanning the gap. CDR3 sequence reads: CASSQDRSSGNTIYF. For the CDR3, the DNA is TGCGCCAGCAGCCAAGATAGGAGTTCTGGAAACACCATATATTTT.

The J gene is TRBJ2-3, the V gene TRBV29-1; D unresolved. V was pared by 6 bases and J by 4 bases, with 8 bases between. Germline V gene lookup returns CDR1 SQVTM and CDR2 ANQGSEA. CDR3 size: 11 residues. CDR3 loop: CSVPEADTQYF. The DNA of the CDR3 is TGCAGCGTGCCAGAGGCAGATACGCAGTATTTT.